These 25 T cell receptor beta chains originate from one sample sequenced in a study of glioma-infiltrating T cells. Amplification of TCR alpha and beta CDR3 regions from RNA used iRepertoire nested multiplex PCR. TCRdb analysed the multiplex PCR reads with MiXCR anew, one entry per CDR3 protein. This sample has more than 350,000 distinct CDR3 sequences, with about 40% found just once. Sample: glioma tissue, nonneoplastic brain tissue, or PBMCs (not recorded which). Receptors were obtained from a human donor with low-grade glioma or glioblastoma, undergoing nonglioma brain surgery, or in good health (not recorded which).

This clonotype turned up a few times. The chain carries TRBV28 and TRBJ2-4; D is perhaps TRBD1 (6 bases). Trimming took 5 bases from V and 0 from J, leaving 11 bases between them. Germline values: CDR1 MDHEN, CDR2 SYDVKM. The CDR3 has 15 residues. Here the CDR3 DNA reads TGTGCCAGCAGTGGTGAGGGGGTAGCCAAAAACATTCAGTACTTC. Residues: CASSGEGVAKNIQYF.

DNA of the CDR3: TGTGCCAGCAGTACCATGGGACACCCCAATCAGCCCCAGCATTTT. Translated: CASSTMGHPNQPQHF. The rearrangement uses TRBV6-1 and TRBJ1-5; perhaps TRBD1 as D (6 bases). Germline CDR1 is MNHNS and CDR2 is SASEGT. The germline V and J ends were trimmed by 5 bases and 3 bases, with 14 bases remaining between them. This CDR3 spans 15 amino acids.

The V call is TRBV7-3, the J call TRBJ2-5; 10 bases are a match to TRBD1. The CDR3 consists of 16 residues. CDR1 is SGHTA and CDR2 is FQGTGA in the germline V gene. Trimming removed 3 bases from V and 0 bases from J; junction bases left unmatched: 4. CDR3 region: CASSLGQGTYQETQYF. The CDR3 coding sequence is TGTGCCAGCAGCTTGGGACAGGGGACCTACCAAGAGACCCAGTACTTC.

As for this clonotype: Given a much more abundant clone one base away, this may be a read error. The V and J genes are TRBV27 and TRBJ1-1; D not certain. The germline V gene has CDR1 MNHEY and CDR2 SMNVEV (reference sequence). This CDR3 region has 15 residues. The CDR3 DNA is TGTGCCAGCAATTTATCAGAAGGGCCCTACACTGAAGCTTTCTTT. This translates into CASNLSEGPYTEAFF.

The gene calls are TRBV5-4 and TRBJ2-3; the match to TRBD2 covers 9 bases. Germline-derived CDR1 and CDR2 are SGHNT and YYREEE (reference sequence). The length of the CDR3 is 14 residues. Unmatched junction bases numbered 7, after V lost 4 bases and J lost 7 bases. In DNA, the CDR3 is TGTGCCAGCAGCCCCAGCGGGAGGACACATACGCAGTATTTT. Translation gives CASSPSGRTHTQYF.

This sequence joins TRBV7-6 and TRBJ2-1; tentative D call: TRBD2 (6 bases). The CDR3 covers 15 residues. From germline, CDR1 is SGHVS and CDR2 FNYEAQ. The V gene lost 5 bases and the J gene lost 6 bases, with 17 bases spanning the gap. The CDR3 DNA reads TGTGCCAGCAGCCCCAGAGCAGCGGAGGGCAATGAGCAGTTCTTC. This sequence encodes CASSPRAAEGNEQFF.

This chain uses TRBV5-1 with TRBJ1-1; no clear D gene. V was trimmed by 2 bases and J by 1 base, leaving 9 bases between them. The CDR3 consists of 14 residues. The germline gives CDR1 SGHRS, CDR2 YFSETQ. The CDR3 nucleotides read TGCGCCAGCAGCTTACACTCGGCGAACACTGAAGCTTTCTTT. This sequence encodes CASSLHSANTEAFF.

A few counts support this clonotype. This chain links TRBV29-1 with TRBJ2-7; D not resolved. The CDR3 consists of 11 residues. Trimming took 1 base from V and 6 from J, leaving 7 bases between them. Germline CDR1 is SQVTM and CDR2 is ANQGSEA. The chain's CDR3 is CSVEVGPEQYF. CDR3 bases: TGCAGCGTTGAAGTAGGGCCCGAGCAGTACTTC.

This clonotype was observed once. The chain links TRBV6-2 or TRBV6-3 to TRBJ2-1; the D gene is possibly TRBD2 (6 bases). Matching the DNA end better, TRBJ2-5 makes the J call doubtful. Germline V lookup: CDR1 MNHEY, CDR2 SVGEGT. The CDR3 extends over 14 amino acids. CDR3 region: CASSYWGRSETQYF. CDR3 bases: TGTGCCAGCAGTTACTGGGGGAGGTCAGAGACCCAGTACTTC.

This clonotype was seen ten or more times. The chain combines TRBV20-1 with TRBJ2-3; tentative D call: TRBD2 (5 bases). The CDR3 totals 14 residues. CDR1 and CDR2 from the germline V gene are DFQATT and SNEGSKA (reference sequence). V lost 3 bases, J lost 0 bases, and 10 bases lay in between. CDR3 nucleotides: TGCAGTGCTAGGGACGGGGTTAGCACAGATACGCAGTATTTT. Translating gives CSARDGVSTDTQYF.

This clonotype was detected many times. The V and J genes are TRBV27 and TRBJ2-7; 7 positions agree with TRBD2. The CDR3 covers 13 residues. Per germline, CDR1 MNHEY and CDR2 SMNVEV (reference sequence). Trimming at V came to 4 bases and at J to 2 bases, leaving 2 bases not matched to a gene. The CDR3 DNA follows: TGTGCCAGCAGTTGGGGGGGAACCTACGAGCAGTACTTC. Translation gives CASSWGGTYEQYF.

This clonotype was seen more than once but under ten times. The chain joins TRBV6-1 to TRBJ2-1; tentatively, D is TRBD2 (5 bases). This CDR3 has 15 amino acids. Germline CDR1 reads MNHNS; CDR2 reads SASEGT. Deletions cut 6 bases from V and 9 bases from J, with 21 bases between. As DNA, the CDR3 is TGTGCCAGCAGCAACCCTGGCCGGGAAGTCAGTGAGCAGTTCTTC. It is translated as CASSNPGREVSEQFF.

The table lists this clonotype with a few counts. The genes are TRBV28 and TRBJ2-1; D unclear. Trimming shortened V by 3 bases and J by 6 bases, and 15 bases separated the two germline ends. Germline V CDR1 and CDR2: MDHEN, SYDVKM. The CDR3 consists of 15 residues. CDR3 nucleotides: TGTGCCAGCAGTTTGTATAAGGGTGGGGTCAATGAGCAGTTCTTC. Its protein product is CASSLYKGGVNEQFF.

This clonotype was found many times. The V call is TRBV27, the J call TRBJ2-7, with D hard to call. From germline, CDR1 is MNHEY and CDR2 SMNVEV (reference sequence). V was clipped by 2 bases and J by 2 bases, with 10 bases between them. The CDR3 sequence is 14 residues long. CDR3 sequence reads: CASSLKAGPYEQYF. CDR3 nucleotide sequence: TGTGCCAGCAGTTTAAAGGCAGGCCCCTACGAGCAGTACTTC.

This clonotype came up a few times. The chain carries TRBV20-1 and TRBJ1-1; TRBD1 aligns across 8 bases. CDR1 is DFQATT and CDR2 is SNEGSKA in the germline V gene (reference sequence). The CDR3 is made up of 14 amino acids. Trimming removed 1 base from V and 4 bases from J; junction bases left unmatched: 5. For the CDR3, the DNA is TGCAGTGCTAGAGGAAACAGGGGGGCCACTGAAGCTTTCTTT. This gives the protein CSARGNRGATEAFF.

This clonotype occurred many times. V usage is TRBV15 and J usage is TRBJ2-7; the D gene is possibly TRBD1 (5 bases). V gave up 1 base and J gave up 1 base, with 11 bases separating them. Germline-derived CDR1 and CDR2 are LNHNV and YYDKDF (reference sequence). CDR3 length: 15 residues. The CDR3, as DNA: TGTGCCACCAGCAGAGTCCAGGGCCCTTCCTACGAGCAGTACTTC. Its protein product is CATSRVQGPSYEQYF. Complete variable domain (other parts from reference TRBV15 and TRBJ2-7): DAMVIQNPRYQVTQFGKPVTLSCSQTLNHNVMYWYQQKSSQAPKLLFHYYDKDFNNEADTPDNFQSRRPNTSFCFLDIRSPGLGDTAMYLCATSRVQGPSYEQYFGPGTRLTVT.

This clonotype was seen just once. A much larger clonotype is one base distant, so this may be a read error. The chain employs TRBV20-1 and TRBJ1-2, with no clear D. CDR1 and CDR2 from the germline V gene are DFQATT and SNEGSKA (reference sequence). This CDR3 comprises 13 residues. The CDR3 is CSARRPMSYGCTF. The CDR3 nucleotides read TGCAGTGCTAGGAGACCAATGTCCTATGGCTGCACCTTC.

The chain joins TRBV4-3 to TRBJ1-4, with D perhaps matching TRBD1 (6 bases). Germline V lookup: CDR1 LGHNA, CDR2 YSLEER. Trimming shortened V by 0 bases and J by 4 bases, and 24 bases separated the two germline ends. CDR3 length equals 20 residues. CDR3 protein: CASSQDLPGTQLAVNEKLFF. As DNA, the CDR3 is TGCGCCAGCAGCCAAGACCTACCCGGGACACAGCTTGCGGTTAATGAAAAACTGTTTTTT.

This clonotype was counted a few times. CDR3 loop: CSARVGTSGEETQYF. CDR3 nucleotides: TGCAGTGCTAGAGTGGGGACTAGCGGTGAAGAGACCCAGTACTTC. The chain uses TRBV20-1 and TRBJ2-5; TRBD2 aligns across 11 bases. The trim removed 1 base at V and 3 bases at J, leaving 4 bases unmatched. The CDR3 sequence is 15 residues long. CDR1 is DFQATT and CDR2 is SNEGSKA in the germline V gene (reference sequence).

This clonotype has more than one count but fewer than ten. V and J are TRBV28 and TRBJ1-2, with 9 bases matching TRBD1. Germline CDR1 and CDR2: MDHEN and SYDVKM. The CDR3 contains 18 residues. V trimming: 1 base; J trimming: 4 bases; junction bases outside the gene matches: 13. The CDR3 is CASSLSGGQGTSGYGYTF. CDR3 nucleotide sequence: TGTGCCAGCAGTTTATCGGGGGGACAGGGAACGAGCGGCTATGGCTACACCTTC.

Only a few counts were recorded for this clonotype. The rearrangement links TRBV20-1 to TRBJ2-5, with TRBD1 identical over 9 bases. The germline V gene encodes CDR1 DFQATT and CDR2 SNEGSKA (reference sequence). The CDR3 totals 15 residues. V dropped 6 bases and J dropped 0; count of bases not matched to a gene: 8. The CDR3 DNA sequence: TGCAGTGCCCCTGACAGGGGGACTAACCAAGAGACCCAGTACTTC. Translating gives CSAPDRGTNQETQYF.

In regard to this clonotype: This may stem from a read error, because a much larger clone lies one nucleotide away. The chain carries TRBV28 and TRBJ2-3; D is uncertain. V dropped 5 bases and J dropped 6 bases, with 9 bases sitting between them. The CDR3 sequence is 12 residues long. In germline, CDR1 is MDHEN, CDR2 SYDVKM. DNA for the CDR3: TGTGCCAGCAGTCCAGTGTGGGATACGCAGTATTTT. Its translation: CASSPVWDTQYF.

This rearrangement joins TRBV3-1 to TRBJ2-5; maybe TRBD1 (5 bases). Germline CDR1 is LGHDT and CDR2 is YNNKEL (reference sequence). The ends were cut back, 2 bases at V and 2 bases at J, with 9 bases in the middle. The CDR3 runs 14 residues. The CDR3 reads CASSQRGEQETQYF. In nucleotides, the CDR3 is TGTGCCAGCAGCCAAAGGGGTGAGCAAGAGACCCAGTACTTC.

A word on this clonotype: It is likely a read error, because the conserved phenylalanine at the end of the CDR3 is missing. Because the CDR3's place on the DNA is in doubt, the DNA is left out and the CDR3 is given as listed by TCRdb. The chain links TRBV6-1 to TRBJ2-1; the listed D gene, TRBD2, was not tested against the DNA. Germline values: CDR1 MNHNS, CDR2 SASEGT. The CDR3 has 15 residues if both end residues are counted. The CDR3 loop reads CASSPLPSGQWPLFS.

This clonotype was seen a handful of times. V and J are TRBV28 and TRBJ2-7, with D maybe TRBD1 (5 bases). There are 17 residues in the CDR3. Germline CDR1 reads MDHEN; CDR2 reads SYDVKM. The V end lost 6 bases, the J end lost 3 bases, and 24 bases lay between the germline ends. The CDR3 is CASSQTGTQILNYEQYF. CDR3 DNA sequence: TGTGCCAGCAGCCAAACAGGAACACAGATTCTTAACTACGAGCAGTACTTC.